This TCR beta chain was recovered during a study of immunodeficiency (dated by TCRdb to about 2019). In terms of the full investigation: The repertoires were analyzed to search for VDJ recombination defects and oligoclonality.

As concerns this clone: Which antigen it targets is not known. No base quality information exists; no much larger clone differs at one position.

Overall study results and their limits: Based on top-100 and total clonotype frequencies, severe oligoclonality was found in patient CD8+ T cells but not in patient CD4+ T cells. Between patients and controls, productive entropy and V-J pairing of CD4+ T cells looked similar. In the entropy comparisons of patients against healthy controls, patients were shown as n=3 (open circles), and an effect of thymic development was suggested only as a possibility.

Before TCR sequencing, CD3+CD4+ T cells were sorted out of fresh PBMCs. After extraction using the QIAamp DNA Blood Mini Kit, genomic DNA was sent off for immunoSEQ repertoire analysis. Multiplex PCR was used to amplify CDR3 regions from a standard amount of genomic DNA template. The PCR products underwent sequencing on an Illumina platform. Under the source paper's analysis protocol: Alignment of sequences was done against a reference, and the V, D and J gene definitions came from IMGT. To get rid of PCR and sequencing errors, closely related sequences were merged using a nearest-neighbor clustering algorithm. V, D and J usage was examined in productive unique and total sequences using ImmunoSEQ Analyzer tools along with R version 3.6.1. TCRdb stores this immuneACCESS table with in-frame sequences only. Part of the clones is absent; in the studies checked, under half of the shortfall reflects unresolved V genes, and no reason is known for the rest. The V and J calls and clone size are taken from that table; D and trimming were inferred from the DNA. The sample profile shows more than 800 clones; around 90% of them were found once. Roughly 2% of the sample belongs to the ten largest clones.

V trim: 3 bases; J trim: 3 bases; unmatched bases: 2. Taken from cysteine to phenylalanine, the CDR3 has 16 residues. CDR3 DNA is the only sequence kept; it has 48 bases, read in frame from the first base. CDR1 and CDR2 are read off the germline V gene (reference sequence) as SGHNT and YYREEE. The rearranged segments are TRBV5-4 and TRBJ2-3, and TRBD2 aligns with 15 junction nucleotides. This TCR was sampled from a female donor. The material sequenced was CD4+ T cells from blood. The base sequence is TGTGCCAGCAGCTCGGGACTAGCGGGAGGTACAGATACGCAGTATTTT. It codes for CASSSGLAGGTDTQYF.